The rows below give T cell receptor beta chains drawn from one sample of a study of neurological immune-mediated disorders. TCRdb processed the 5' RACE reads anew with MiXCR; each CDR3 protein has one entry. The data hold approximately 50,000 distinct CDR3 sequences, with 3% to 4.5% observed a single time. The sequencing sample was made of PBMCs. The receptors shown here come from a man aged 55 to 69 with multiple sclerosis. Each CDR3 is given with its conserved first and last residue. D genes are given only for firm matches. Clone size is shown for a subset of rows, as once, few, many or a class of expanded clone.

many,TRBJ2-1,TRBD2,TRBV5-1,CASGTSEYNEQFF,TGCGCCAGCGGGACTAGCGAGTACAATGAGCAGTTCTTC
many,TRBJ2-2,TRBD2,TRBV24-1,CATTSGEPNTGELFF,TGTGCCACCACGAGCGGGGAGCCGAACACCGGGGAGCTGTTTTTT
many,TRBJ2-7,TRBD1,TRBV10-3,CAIRGQGYEQYF,TGTGCCATCAGGGGACAGGGCTACGAGCAGTACTTC
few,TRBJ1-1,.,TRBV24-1,CATSDPQAGTGTEAFF,TGTGCCACCAGTGATCCCCAGGCAGGGACGGGCACTGAAGCTTTCTTT
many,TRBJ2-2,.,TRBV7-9,CASSDPLRDTGELFF,TGTGCCAGCAGCGACCCGCTCCGGGACACCGGGGAGCTGTTTTTT
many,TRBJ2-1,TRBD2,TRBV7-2,CASSFSGYNEQFF,TGTGCCAGCAGCTTTAGCGGGTACAATGAGCAGTTCTTC
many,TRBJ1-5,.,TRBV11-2,CASSLGGVQPQHF,TGTGCCAGCAGCTTGGGGGGAGTTCAGCCCCAGCATTTT
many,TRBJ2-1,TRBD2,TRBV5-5,CASSTGTSGGIHEQFF,TGTGCCAGCAGCACCGGGACTAGCGGGGGGATTCATGAGCAGTTCTTC
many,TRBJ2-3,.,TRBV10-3,CAISDPLWHTQYF,TGTGCCATCAGTGATCCTCTGTGGCATACGCAGTATTTT
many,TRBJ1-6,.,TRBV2,CATYDADQSSYNSPLHF,TGTGCCACCTACGACGCCGACCAGAGCTCCTATAATTCACCCCTCCACTTT
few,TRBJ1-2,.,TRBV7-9,CASSRDRPNYGYTF,TGTGCCAGCAGCCGCGACAGACCAAACTATGGCTACACCTTC
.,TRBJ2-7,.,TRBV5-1,CDSSTASYEQYF,TGCGACAGCAGCACAGCATCCTACGAGCAGTACTTC
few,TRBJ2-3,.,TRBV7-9,CASSLRRGSSDTQYF,TGTGCCAGCAGCTTACGACGGGGATCGTCAGATACGCAGTATTTT
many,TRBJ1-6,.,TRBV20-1,CSARDPTPHNSPLHF,TGCAGTGCTAGAGACCCGACCCCTCATAATTCACCCCTCCACTTT
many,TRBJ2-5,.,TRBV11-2,CASSLEAQTQYF,TGTGCCAGCAGCTTAGAGGCGCAGACCCAGTACTTC
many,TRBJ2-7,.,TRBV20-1,CSASGGGEQYF,TGCAGTGCTAGCGGAGGGGGGGAGCAGTACTTC
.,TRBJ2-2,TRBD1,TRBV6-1,CASRLRTGFGGELFF,TGTGCCAGCAGGTTAAGGACAGGGTTCGGCGGGGAGCTGTTTTTT
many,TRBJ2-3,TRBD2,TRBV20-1,CSAALPSGRVDTQYF,TGCAGTGCTGCCCTACCTAGCGGGAGGGTAGATACGCAGTATTTT
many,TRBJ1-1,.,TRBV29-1,CSVGVGVKNTEAFF,TGCAGCGTTGGGGTCGGGGTTAAGAACACTGAAGCTTTCTTT
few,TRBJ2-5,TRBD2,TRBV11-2,CASSVSGGGETQYF,TGTGCCAGCAGCGTTAGCGGGGGAGGAGAGACCCAGTACTTC
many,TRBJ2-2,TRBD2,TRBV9,CASSVLPSGGLQNTGELFF,TGTGCCAGCAGCGTTTTGCCTAGCGGGGGATTGCAGAACACCGGGGAGCTGTTTTTT
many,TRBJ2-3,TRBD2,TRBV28,CASRPGLETDTQYF,TGTGCCAGCAGACCGGGACTAGAGACAGATACGCAGTATTTT
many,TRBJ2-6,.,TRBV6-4,CASSPQGTSGANVLTF,TGTGCCAGCAGTCCGCAGGGTACCTCTGGGGCCAACGTCCTGACTTTC